These T cell receptor beta chains were read from a single sample in a study of blood T cell repertoires in COVID-19. Generated by immunoSEQ multiplex PCR, the TCRdb table keeps only in-frame clones and is missing some. This sample has approximately 140,000 clones, with roughly 84% found just once. The sample comprised PBMCs or T cells enriched from blood (not recorded which). The receptor set was obtained from a woman aged 50 to 60 who had been exposed to COVID-19. CDR3s include the opening cysteine and the closing phenylalanine or tryptophan. The order of the fields is V gene, CDR3 length, D gene, clone size, J gene, CDR3 DNA, CDR3 protein. The D gene is left open where the match is weak. Part of the rows lack a size; the others show once, few, many or a class for expanded clones.

>TRBV19|14|.|.|TRBJ2-1
TGTGCCAGTAGTATTTGGCAGGGGAAAAATGAGCAGTTCTTC
CASSIWQGKNEQFF
>TRBV10-3|13|.|few|TRBJ2-7
TGTGCCATCAGTGAGTCGGGCAGGAACGAGCAGTACTTC
CAISESGRNEQYF
>TRBV6-6|13|TRBD1|.|TRBJ1-2
TGTGCCAGCAGTTACCTGGGACAGCATGGCTACACCTTC
CASSYLGQHGYTF
>TRBV29-1|13|.|.|TRBJ1-1
TGCAGTGGGATAGGAGGGGCCGCCACTGAAGCTTTCTTT
CSGIGGAATEAFF
>TRBV7-9|14|TRBD1|.|TRBJ1-3
TGTGCCAGCAGCCGGACAGGGCTGGGAAACACCATATATTTT
CASSRTGLGNTIYF
>TRBV2|15|.|.|TRBJ1-4
TGTGCCACCCAAGCAGCGGGCGGGGTCGTCGAAAAACTGTTTTTT
CATQAAGGVVEKLFF
>TRBV5-4|16|.|.|TRBJ2-4
TGTGCCAGCAGCTTGGAGCGGGACATAGCCAAAAACATTCAGTACTTC
CASSLERDIAKNIQYF
>TRBV19|15|TRBD1|.|TRBJ1-2
TGTGCCAGTAGTATAGTTGGACAGGCCGGATATGGCTACACCTTC
CASSIVGQAGYGYTF
>TRBV12-5|16|.|.|TRBJ1-3
TGTGCTAGTGCCCCCCAGAAAGGGGCGTCAGGAAACACCATATATTTT
CASAPQKGASGNTIYF
>TRBV15|16|.|.|TRBJ1-2
TGTGCCACCAGCAGAGCTCTAACGGGGGGGAAGGATGGCTACACCTTC
CATSRALTGGKDGYTF
>TRBV5-5|17|TRBD1|.|TRBJ1-4
TGTGCCAGCAGCCTAGTCAGGGGGGCACCGTCAGGGGAAAAACTGTTTTTT
CASSLVRGAPSGEKLFF
>TRBV28|15|TRBD1|.|TRBJ1-6
TGTGCCAGCAGTGATTCCGGGACAGGGTATTCACCCCTCCACTTT
CASSDSGTGYSPLHF
>TRBV14|13|.|.|TRBJ1-5
TGTGCCAGCAGCCAAGGGCTCGATCAGCCCCAGCATTTT
CASSQGLDQPQHF
>TRBV5-1|15|TRBD1|.|TRBJ1-5
TGCGCCAGCAGTTCCGGGACAGGGACATATCAGCCCCAGCATTTT
CASSSGTGTYQPQHF
>TRBV5-4|15|.|.|TRBJ2-3
TGTGCCAGCAGCACGGAGAGGGCGGGGACAGATACGCAGTATTTT
CASSTERAGTDTQYF
>TRBV7-6|16|.|.|TRBJ2-1
TGTGCCAGCAGCTTAAGTTCCGACCTGACTCGCCATGAGCAGTTCTTC
CASSLSSDLTRHEQFF
>TRBV18|15|.|.|TRBJ2-7
TGTGCCAGCTCACCAGGAGGCAGGAGCTCCTACGAGCAGTACTTC
CASSPGGRSSYEQYF
>TRBV18|12|.|.|TRBJ2-7
TGTGCCAGCTCCCCCAGGGGTGAAGAGCAGTACTTC
CASSPRGEEQYF
>TRBV29-1|16|TRBD1|.|TRBJ1-5
TGCAGCGTCCTGGAGGGGCAGGGGGATAGCAATCAGCCCCAGCATTTT
CSVLEGQGDSNQPQHF
>TRBV5-1|17|.|few|TRBJ1-2
TGCGCCAGCAGCTTGGGTGGAGGGTCCCCTGATCGGGAGGGCTACACCTTC
CASSLGGGSPDREGYTF
>TRBV6-2/TRBV6-3|15|.|.|TRBJ2-1
TGTGCCAGCAGTTACACCCCGACAGAATACAATGAGCAGTTCTTC
CASSYTPTEYNEQFF
>TRBV27|19|TRBD2|.|TRBJ2-5
TGTGCCAGCAGTTCCCTTAGGAGGCTAGCGGGACCATTCCAAGAGACCCAGTACTTC
CASSSLRRLAGPFQETQYF
>TRBV4-2|18|TRBD1|many|TRBJ1-2
TGTGCCAGCAGCGCCCGGACAGGGGTTCCCCCTGGTGACTATGGCTACACCTTC
CASSARTGVPPGDYGYTF
>TRBV5-4|14|.|.|TRBJ1-1
TGTGCCAGCAGCTTGAGAAGTACTAACACTGAAGCTTTCTTT
CASSLRSTNTEAFF
>TRBV5-4|17|TRBD1|.|TRBJ1-3
TGTGCCAGCAGCTTGGGACAGGGGCGCAACTCTGGAAACACCATATATTTT
CASSLGQGRNSGNTIYF
>TRBV19|15|.|.|TRBJ1-1
TGTGCCAGTAGTATATCCCGGATCAAGGGGACTGAAGCTTTCTTT
CASSISRIKGTEAFF
>TRBV5-4|13|.|.|TRBJ2-2
TGTGCCAGCAGCTTGGAGGGGACCGGGGAGCTGTTTTTT
CASSLEGTGELFF
>TRBV19|14|.|.|TRBJ1-2
TGTGCCAGTAGTATCGGCAGGACAGACGGGGGCTACACCTTC
CASSIGRTDGGYTF
>TRBV7-9|16|TRBD1|.|TRBJ1-1
TGTGCCAGCAGCTTAGGGACAGGGGGGCTGGTCACTGAAGCTTTCTTT
CASSLGTGGLVTEAFF
>TRBV29-1|15|TRBD2|.|TRBJ2-5
TGCAGCGTCCGCCGACGGACTAGCGGGGAAGGAACCCAGTACTTC
CSVRRRTSGEGTQYF
>TRBV6-1|16|.|.|TRBJ1-5
TGTGCCAGCAGTGAACGAGGCAGCCGTTCGTGGCAGCCCCAGCATTTT
CASSERGSRSWQPQHF
>TRBV5-1|15|.|.|TRBJ1-6
TGCGCCAGCACCCACGGGAGCTCCTATAATTCACCCCTCCACTTT
CASTHGSSYNSPLHF
>TRBV7-8|16|.|.|TRBJ1-6
TGTGCCAGCAGCTCTGGAACAGGGATAGTAGGATCACCCCTCCACTTT
CASSSGTGIVGSPLHF
>TRBV21-1|13|.|.|TRBJ2-7
TGTGCCAGCAGCTTACAGGGGGCCCTCGAGCAGTACTTC
CASSLQGALEQYF
>TRBV7-8|15|TRBD2|.|TRBJ2-5
TGTGCCAGCAGCTTAGGGTACCTAGCGGGAGAGACCCAGTACTTC
CASSLGYLAGETQYF
>TRBV19|16|.|.|TRBJ2-6
TGTGCCAGTAGTAACGGACACCTCTCTGGGGCCAACGTCCTGACTTTC
CASSNGHLSGANVLTF
>TRBV12-5|12|.|few|TRBJ1-2
TGTGCTAGTGGTTTGCCCCTCGTAGGCTACACCTTC
CASGLPLVGYTF
>TRBV7-2|12|.|.|TRBJ2-5
TGTGCCAGCAGCTTAGGCGATGAGACCCAGTACTTC
CASSLGDETQYF
>TRBV7-2|19|TRBD2|.|TRBJ2-7
TGTGCCAGCAGCTGGAAAATATCCGGGACTAGCGGGAGCTACTACGAGCAGTACTTC
CASSWKISGTSGSYYEQYF
>TRBV28|14|.|.|TRBJ1-2
TGTGCCAGCAGTCCGCCAGGGGCGAACTATGGCTACACCTTC
CASSPPGANYGYTF
>TRBV5-3|15|TRBD2|.|TRBJ2-7
TGTGCCAGAAGCTTGGGGAGCGGGGGGCTTTACGAGCAGTACTTC
CARSLGSGGLYEQYF
>TRBV10-3|15|TRBD1|few|TRBJ1-4
TGTGCCATCAGTGTAGATAAGGGACAGGACGAAAAACTGTTTTTT
CAISVDKGQDEKLFF
>TRBV6-5|16|.|.|TRBJ1-1
TGTGCCAGCAGTTACTCGAGCTTTGCACTCAACACTGAAGCTTTCTTT
CASSYSSFALNTEAFF
>TRBV18|15|.|.|TRBJ1-1
TGTGCCAGCTCACCATCCCCGGCCGGGGGGACTGAAGCTTTCTTT
CASSPSPAGGTEAFF